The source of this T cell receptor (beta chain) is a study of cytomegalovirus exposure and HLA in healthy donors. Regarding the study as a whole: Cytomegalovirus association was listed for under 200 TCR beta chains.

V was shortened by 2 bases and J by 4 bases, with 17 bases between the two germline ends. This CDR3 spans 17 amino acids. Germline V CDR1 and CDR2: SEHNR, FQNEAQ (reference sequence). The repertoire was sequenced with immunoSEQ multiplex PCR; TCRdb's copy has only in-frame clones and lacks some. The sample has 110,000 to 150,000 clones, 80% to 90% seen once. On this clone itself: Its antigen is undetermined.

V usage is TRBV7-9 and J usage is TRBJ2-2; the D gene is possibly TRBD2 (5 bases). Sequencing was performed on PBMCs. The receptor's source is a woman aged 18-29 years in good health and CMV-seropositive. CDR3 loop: CASSLLGPGSGTGELFF. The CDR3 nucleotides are TGTGCCAGCAGCTTACTTGGACCGGGGTCGGGCACCGGGGAGCTGTTTTTT.